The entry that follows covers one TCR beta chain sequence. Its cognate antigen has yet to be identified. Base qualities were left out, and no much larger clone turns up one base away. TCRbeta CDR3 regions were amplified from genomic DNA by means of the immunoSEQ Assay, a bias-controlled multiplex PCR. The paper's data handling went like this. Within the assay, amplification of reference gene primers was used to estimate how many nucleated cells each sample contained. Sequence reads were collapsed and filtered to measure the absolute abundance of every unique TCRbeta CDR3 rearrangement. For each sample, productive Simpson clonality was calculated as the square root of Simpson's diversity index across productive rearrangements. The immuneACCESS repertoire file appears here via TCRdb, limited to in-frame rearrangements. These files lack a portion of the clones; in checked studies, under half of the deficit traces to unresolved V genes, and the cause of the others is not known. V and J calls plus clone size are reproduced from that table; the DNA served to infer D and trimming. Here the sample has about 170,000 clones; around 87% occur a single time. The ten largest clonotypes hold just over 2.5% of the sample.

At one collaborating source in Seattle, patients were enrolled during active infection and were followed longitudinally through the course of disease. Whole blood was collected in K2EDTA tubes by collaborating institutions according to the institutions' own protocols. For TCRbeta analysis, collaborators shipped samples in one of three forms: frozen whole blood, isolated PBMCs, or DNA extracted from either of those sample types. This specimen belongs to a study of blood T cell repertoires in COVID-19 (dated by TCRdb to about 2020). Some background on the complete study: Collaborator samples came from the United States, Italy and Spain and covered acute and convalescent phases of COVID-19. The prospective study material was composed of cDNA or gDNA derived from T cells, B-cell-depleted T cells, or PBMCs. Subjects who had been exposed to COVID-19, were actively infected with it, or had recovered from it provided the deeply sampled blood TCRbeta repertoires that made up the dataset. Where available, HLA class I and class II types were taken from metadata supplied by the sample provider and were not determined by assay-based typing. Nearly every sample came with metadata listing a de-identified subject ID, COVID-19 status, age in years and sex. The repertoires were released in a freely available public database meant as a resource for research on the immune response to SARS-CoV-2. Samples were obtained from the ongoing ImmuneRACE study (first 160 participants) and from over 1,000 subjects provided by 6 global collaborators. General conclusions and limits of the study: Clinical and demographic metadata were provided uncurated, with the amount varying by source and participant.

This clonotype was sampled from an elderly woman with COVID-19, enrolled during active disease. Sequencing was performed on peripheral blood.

The CDR3 protein is CASSLGGLKGYTF. The nucleotides read TGTGCCAGCAGCTTGGGGGGGTTAAAGGGCTACACCTTC. The chain is made from TRBV7-9 and TRBJ1-2, and TRBD1 may be the D gene, going by 5 matching bases. V loses 3 bases, J loses 8 bases, and the germline ends lie 13 bases apart. Reading from cysteine to phenylalanine, the CDR3 counts 13 amino acids. Of all the DNA, just the CDR3 is kept, 39 bases in frame from base 1. The germline V gene encodes CDR1 SEHNR and CDR2 FQNEAQ (reference sequence).